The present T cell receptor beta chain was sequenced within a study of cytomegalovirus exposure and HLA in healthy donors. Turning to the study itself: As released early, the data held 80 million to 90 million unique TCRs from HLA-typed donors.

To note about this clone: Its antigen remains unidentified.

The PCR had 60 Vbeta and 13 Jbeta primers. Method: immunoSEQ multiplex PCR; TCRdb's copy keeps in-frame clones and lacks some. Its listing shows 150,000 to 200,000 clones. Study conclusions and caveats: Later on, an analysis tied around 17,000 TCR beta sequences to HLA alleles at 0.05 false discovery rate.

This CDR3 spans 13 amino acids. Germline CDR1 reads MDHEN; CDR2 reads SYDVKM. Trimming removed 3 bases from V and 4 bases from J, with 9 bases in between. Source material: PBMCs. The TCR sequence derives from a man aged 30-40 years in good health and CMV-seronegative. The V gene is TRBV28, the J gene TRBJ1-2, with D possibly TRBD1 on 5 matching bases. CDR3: CASSFGGIYGYTF. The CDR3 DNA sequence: TGTGCCAGCAGTTTCGGGGGTATCTATGGCTACACCTTC.